The rows below give T cell receptor beta chains drawn from one sample of a study of blood T cell repertoires in COVID-19. Only in-frame clones appear in the TCRdb table, and some are missing; sequencing was by immunoSEQ multiplex PCR. The sample holds 150,000 to 200,000 clones; 84% are singletons and the top ten take less than 3.5%. Sequencing used PBMCs or T cells enriched from blood (not recorded which). These receptors were taken from a woman in her twenties or thirties who had been exposed to COVID-19. Both conserved end residues are part of each CDR3. Each record gives: CDR3 length, clone size, D gene, J gene, V gene, CDR3 DNA, CDR3 protein. The D gene is left open where the match is weak. Some rows have no size entry. The others give once, few or many, or a class for an expanded clone.

14 few TRBD1 TRBJ1-6 TRBV30 TGTGCCTGGAGCCCCGGACAGGGGGATTCACCCCTCCACTTT CAWSPGQGDSPLHF
17 . . TRBJ1-6 TRBV7-2 TGTGCCAGCAGCTTAGCCCGGGCCGGGAGGTGGAATTCACCCCTCCACTTT CASSLARAGRWNSPLHF
12 few . TRBJ1-6 TRBV6-5 TGTGCCAGCAGTTATGTAGATTCACCCCTCCACTTT CASSYVDSPLHF
15 . . TRBJ1-2 TRBV6-5 TGTGCCAGTTCTCGAGCGGGCTCACTTAACTATGGCTACACCTTC CASSRAGSLNYGYTF
14 . . TRBJ1-6 TRBV11-2 TGTGCCAGCAGCTTACAACAGGAGACTTCCCCCCTCCACTTT CASSLQQETSPLHF
16 . TRBD2 TRBJ2-5 TRBV18 TGTGCCAGCTCACCAGAGGTAGCGGGGGAACAAGAGACCCAGTACTTC CASSPEVAGEQETQYF
15 . . TRBJ1-5 TRBV15 TGTGCCACCAGCAGAGCCGGGGAGGGCAATCAGCCCCAGCATTTT CATSRAGEGNQPQHF
15 . . TRBJ1-4 TRBV7-9 TGTGCCAGACTAAACAGGGCAGGGATAAATGAAAAACTGTTTTTT CARLNRAGINEKLFF
14 . . TRBJ1-3 TRBV19 TGTGCCAGTAGCTCTACTTTATCTGGAAACACCATATATTTT CASSSTLSGNTIYF
15 . . TRBJ1-1 TRBV12-5 TGTGCTAGTGGTTTGCTTGCGGACAGGAACACTGAAGCTTTCTTT CASGLLADRNTEAFF
18 once . TRBJ2-2 TRBV6-6 TGTGCCAGCAGTCCACGGCGACCGACAGGTCCTTACACCGGGGAGCTGTTTTTT CASSPRRPTGPYTGELFF
14 . . TRBJ1-2 TRBV5-4 TGTGCCAGCAGCTTGGGTGGACAGAACTATGGCTACACCTTC CASSLGGQNYGYTF
12 . . TRBJ2-7 TRBV25-1 TGTGCCAGCAGTGAATTGAGAGACGAGCAGTACTTC CASSELRDEQYF
14 few . TRBJ2-1 TRBV6-5 TGTGCCAGCAGTTACACCCTCGAGAGGCATGAGCAGTTCTTC CASSYTLERHEQFF
14 . TRBD1 TRBJ1-6 TRBV19 TGTGCCAGTAGGCGACAGGGGGCGACTTCACCCCTCCACTTT CASRRQGATSPLHF
17 . TRBD1 TRBJ1-1 TRBV19 TGTGCCAGTATCCGTCCCGGGACAGGGTCTAGGAACACTGAAGCTTTCTTT CASIRPGTGSRNTEAFF
15 once TRBD1 TRBJ1-2 TRBV5-4 TGTGCCAGCAGCTTTGGACAGGGATCAAACTATGGCTACACCTTC CASSFGQGSNYGYTF
16 . TRBD1 TRBJ1-1 TRBV29-1 TGCAGCGTTCTGGGACAGGGGGCAATAGGGGACACTGAAGCTTTCTTT CSVLGQGAIGDTEAFF
15 . . TRBJ2-5 TRBV30 TGTGCCTGGAGTGTATTACACGCTTCTCAAGAGACCCAGTACTTC CAWSVLHASQETQYF
14 once TRBD1 TRBJ1-1 TRBV6-5 TGTGCCAGCAGGGGACAGGTTCCGAACACTGAAGCTTTCTTT CASRGQVPNTEAFF
14 . . TRBJ1-1 TRBV6-5 TGTGCCAGCACCCCCGGGGGAGTGAGATCGGAAGCTTTCTTT CASTPGGVRSEAFF
13 . TRBD1 TRBJ1-1 TRBV10-3 TGTGCCATCAGCTTTCGGGACAGCGGTGAAGCTTTCTTT CAISFRDSGEAFF
17 once TRBD1 TRBJ1-1 TRBV19 TGTGCCAGTAGTGCAGAGGGGGCAACAACCCTGAACACTGAAGCTTTCTTT CASSAEGATTLNTEAFF
13 few . TRBJ1-1 TRBV15 TGTGCCACCAGCAGGGGGCCGCTTGCCGGTTCGTTCTTT CATSRGPLAGSFF
16 . . TRBJ2-2 TRBV7-6 TGTGCCAGCAGCTTAGGACAGTACGCGAACACCGGGGAGCTGTTTTTT CASSLGQYANTGELFF
16 . TRBD1 TRBJ2-2 TRBV10-3 TGTGCCATCAGTGAGTCTTCGGGACAGGGTACCGGGGAGCTGTTTTTT CAISESSGQGTGELFF
16 . . TRBJ2-7 TRBV14 TGTGCCAGCAGCCAAGTGGGGCGACAGAGATCCTACGAGCAGTACTTC CASSQVGRQRSYEQYF
14 . . TRBJ2-5 TRBV4-1 TGCGCCAGCAGCCAAGAAGAGGTCCGGGAGACCCAGTACTTC CASSQEEVRETQYF
15 . . TRBJ2-1 TRBV11-3 TGTGCCAGCAGCTTAAACCAGGGCTCCTACAATGAGCAGTTCTTC CASSLNQGSYNEQFF
13 . . TRBJ1-2 TRBV5-1 TGCGCCATCACACCGACAGCCCTCTATGGCTACACCTTC CAITPTALYGYTF
15 . TRBD2 TRBJ2-7 TRBV4-1 TGCGCCAGCAGTTCTGGGACTAGCGGGCTATACGAGCAGTACTTC CASSSGTSGLYEQYF
14 . . TRBJ1-5 TRBV27 TGTGCCAGCAGTTTAAAATCAGGGGACCAGCCCCAGCATTTT CASSLKSGDQPQHF
13 . . TRBJ1-2 TRBV5-8 TGTGCCAGCAGCTTGGTAGCGGACTATGGCTACACCTTC CASSLVADYGYTF
15 . . TRBJ1-2 TRBV11-2 TGTGCCAGCAGCTTAGATTTCCGGGGGGGCTATGGCTACACCTTC CASSLDFRGGYGYTF
17 . . TRBJ2-1 TRBV5-1 TGCGCCAGCAGCTTGCTGGGCGGGGACAGTACGTACCATGAGCAGTTCTTC CASSLLGGDSTYHEQFF
13 . TRBD1 TRBJ2-7 TRBV27 TGTGCCAGCAGTTCCAGGGGGTCCTACGAGCAGTACTTC CASSSRGSYEQYF
15 . TRBD2 TRBJ2-1 TRBV11-2 TGTGCCAGCAGCGAACCGGGGGGTACCTACAATGAGCAGTTCTTC CASSEPGGTYNEQFF
11 . . TRBJ1-1 TRBV2 TGTGCCAGCAGTTTATACACTGAAGCTTTCTTT CASSLYTEAFF
18 . . TRBJ2-6 TRBV4-1 TGCGCCAGCAGCACCCACGGGGAAACAGATCCTGGGGCCAACGTCCTGACTTTC CASSTHGETDPGANVLTF
15 . . TRBJ2-7 TRBV4-2 TGTGCCAGCAGCCAAGAACCGGGGTTAGCTTACGAGCAGTACTTC CASSQEPGLAYEQYF
16 . . TRBJ1-5 TRBV19 TGTGCCAGTAGTATGGGGGGGGGAAGAGAGGATCAGCCCCAGCATTTT CASSMGGGREDQPQHF
14 . . TRBJ1-4 TRBV3-1/TRBV3-2 TGTGCCAGCAGGAGGGCCGTCTCCAATGAAAAACTGTTTTTT CASRRAVSNEKLFF